This T cell receptor (beta chain) is from a study of Ad26.COV2.S vaccination and SARS-CoV-2 variants. Sample treatment: 19 received Ad26.COV2.S at low or high dose, single or two shots; 5 received placebo; per-sample allocation not given. Day 63 following the first vaccine or placebo injection was when the samples were taken. Sequencing used immunoSEQ multiplex PCR; TCRdb keeps in-frame clones, though not all of them. The table lists 290,000 or so clones, more than 70% of them singletons. The CDR3 spans 15 residues. Germline CDR1 reads SEHNR; CDR2 reads FQNEAQ (reference sequence). J gave up 6 bases and V 5 bases, and 6 bases lay outside the gene matches.

V usage is TRBV7-9 and J usage is TRBJ1-5, with TRBD1 matching 11 bases. This sequence was found in a person aged 18 to 65 who received the Ad26.COV2.S COVID-19 vaccine or a placebo. Sequences were derived from peripheral blood, sampled in a trial of Ad26.COV2.S vaccine versus placebo. The DNA for the CDR3 is TGTGCCAGCAGCGGGACAGGGGGTACGGGTCAGCCCCAGCATTTT. Translation gives CASSGTGGTGQPQHF. Filled out from reference TRBV7-9 and TRBJ1-5, the complete variable domain reads DTGVSQNPRHKITKRGQNVTFRCDPISEHNRLYWYRQTLGQGPEFLTYFQNEAQLEKSRLLSDRFSAERPKGSFSTLEIQRTEQGDSAMYLCASSGTGGTGQPQHFGDGTRLSIL.